This T cell receptor beta chain was captured in a study of T cells in Graves' hyperthyroidism and ophthalmopathy. Across the study: Peripheral blood was secured at the point of initial diagnosis, before any treatment.

Study-level findings and limits: Blood also carried most thyroid clonotypes expanded above 0.001.

Trimming removed 4 bases from V and 0 bases from J, with 9 bases in between. This CDR3 contains 14 residues. The V gene's germline CDR1 is MNHEY and CDR2 SVGAGI. This clonotype has at least ten counts. What it binds is unknown. RNA transcripts yielded amplified TCR beta CDR3 regions. A first-round RT-PCR of the TCR CDR3 used the HTBI primer set. TCRdb reprocessed the multiplex PCR reads via MiXCR and lists one record per CDR3 protein. Here the sample spans fewer than 500,000 distinct CDR3 sequences, roughly 15% being singletons. The sequenced sample was blood. The TCR originated in a man aged 18 to 30 with Graves' ophthalmopathy. The chain carries TRBV6-5 and TRBJ1-1; D gene unclear. CDR3 region: CASSSRFMNTEAFF. CDR3 bases: TGTGCCAGCAGTTCTCGATTCATGAACACTGAAGCTTTCTTT.